This record covers a single T cell receptor beta chain. Its target is not known. This sample stems from a study of shared clonotypes between healthy human individuals. The assay was immunoSEQ multiplex PCR, and TCRdb's table has in-frame clones only and misses some. The sample holds around 1.5 million clones, nearly 99% seen once. Study-level points and caveats: Sorted-subset samples were not fully sequenced, rarefaction indicated.

Trimming left V 0 bases short and J 1 base short, with 10 bases between. The CDR3 length is 15 residues. The germline gives CDR1 SGDLS, CDR2 YYNGEE. The study enrolled healthy HIV-negative adults without recent acute infections or vaccinations as donors. The chain joins TRBV9 to TRBJ1-1; D is ambiguous. The receptor was isolated from a young man in good health. Specimen: naive CD4+ T cells sorted from blood. The subset was: CD45RA+ positively selected. CDR3 DNA sequence: TGTGCCAGCAGCGTAGTTTCGGGGAAGAACACTGAAGCTTTCTTT. As protein: CASSVVSGKNTEAFF.